This entry lists 4 T cell receptor beta chains sequenced from one sample in a study of identical twins (dated by TCRdb to the mid-2010s). Library creation used 5' RACE. Data came from an Illumina HiSeq 2000. The public reads were run again by TCRdb, first through fastp at Q25 and then through MiXCR, and only productive beta chains were kept. Rows matching on CDR3 protein sequence are summarized as one entry with the most common DNA and genes. This sample lists some 590,000 distinct CDR3 sequences; approximately 9.6% were detected once. The top ten clones comprise roughly 3% of the sample. The same sample was also used in a study of yellow fever vaccine responses in identical twins.

The sample taken for sequencing was PBMCs. The receptors come from a young woman in good health.

This clonotype came up a few times. This chain joins TRBV7-2 and TRBJ2-5; 7 bases align to TRBD1. The germline V gene has CDR1 SGHTA and CDR2 FQGNSA. There are 14 residues in the CDR3. V lost 5 bases to trimming and J lost 5 bases; unmatched junction nucleotides: 8. The CDR3 DNA reads TGTGCCAGCAGCCGATCGACAGGGATCGAGACCCAGTACTTC. Protein product: CASSRSTGIETQYF. The variable domain in full, with the rest retrieved from reference TRBV7-2 and TRBJ2-5, is GAGVSQSPSNKVTEKGKDVELRCDPISGHTALYWYRQSLGQGLEFLIYFQGNSAPDKSGLPSDRFSAERTGGSVSTLTIQRTQQEDSAVYLCASSRSTGIETQYFGPGTRLLVL.

The chain uses TRBV4-1 and TRBJ2-7, with TRBD1 matching 9 bases. The CDR3 length is 16 residues. The trim removed 2 bases at V and 2 bases at J, leaving 7 bases unmatched. CDR1 and CDR2 from the germline V gene are MGHRA and YSYEKL. The CDR3 loop reads CASSQLPGQGPYEQYF. In DNA form, the CDR3 reads TGCGCCAGCAGCCAATTGCCGGGACAGGGTCCCTACGAGCAGTACTTC.

The J gene is TRBJ1-1, the V gene TRBV2; D is unresolved. Deletions cut 6 bases from V and 2 bases from J, with 10 bases between. The CDR3 consists of 13 residues. The germline CDR1 and CDR2 sequences are SNHLY and FYNNEI. The CDR3 region is CASRMIINTEAFF. CDR3 sequence (DNA): TGTGCCAGCAGGATGATCATCAACACTGAAGCTTTCTTT.

The J gene is TRBJ2-3, the V gene TRBV2, with TRBD2 matching 7 bases. The junction had 6 bases not matched to a gene; V was cut back by 2 bases and J by 1 base. The CDR3 consists of 16 residues. Germline V gene data show CDR1 as SNHLY and CDR2 as FYNNEI. CDR3 sequence: CASSESGRGRTDTQYF. CDR3 coding DNA: TGTGCCAGCAGTGAATCGGGGAGGGGACGCACAGATACGCAGTATTTT.